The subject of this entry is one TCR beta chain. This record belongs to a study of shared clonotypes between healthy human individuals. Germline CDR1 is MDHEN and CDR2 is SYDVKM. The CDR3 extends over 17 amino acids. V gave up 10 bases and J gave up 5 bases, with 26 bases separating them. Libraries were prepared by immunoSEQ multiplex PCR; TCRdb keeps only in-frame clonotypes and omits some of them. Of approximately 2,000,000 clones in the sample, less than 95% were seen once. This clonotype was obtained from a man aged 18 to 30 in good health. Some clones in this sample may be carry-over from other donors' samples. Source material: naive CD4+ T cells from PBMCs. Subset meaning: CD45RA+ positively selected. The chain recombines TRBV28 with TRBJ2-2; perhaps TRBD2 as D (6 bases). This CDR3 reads CATLPSTGDSRTGELFF. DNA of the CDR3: TGTGCCACACTCCCATCGACGGGGGATTCGAGGACCGGGGAGCTGTTTTTT.